Below are 4 T cell receptor beta chains sequenced from a single sample in a study of blood T cell repertoires in COVID-19. TCRdb's table, derived via immunoSEQ multiplex PCR, lists solely in-frame clones and lacks some. The sample includes about 23,000 clones, approximately 94% of them seen just once. The specimen sequenced was peripheral blood. The receptors here all came from a woman aged 45-59 years with active COVID-19.

This chain uses TRBV5-1 with TRBJ2-1, with 9 positions matching TRBD1. The CDR3 loop spans 14 amino acids. Germline V gene sequence: CDR1 SGHRS, CDR2 YFSETQ. The ends lost 4 bases at V and 5 bases at J; junction bases unmatched: 4. CDR3 DNA sequence: TGCGCCAGCAGCAAAGGACAGGGGAACAATGAGCAGTTCTTC. Its protein product is CASSKGQGNNEQFF. The variable domain in full, with the rest retrieved from reference TRBV5-1 and TRBJ2-1, is KAGVTQTPRYLIKTRGQQVTLSCSPISGHRSVSWYQQTPGQGLQFLFEYFSETQRNKGNFPGRFSGRQFSNSRSEMNVSTLELGDSALYLCASSKGQGNNEQFFGPGTRLTVL.

This rearrangement joins TRBV2 to TRBJ2-3; D remains ambiguous. V lost 7 bases, J lost 0 bases, and 8 bases lay in between. The CDR3 has 13 residues. CDR1 SNHLY and CDR2 FYNNEI come from the germline V gene. The chain's CDR3 is CASIVASTDTQYF. The CDR3 DNA reads as TGTGCCAGCATTGTGGCTAGCACAGATACGCAGTATTTT.

The chain recombines TRBV19 with TRBJ2-2, with 7 bases matching TRBD1. The V and J ends lost 6 bases and 1 base, in that order; junction bases with no gene match: 8. The germline CDR1 and CDR2 sequences are LNHDA and SQIVND (reference sequence). The length of the CDR3 is 16 residues. DNA of the CDR3: TGTGCCAGTAGCTTAACCCGACAGGGGAACACCGGGGAGCTGTTTTTT. It yields the protein CASSLTRQGNTGELFF.

This chain connects TRBV25-1 to TRBJ1-1, with D maybe TRBD1 (5 bases). CDR3 length equals 13 residues. CDR1 and CDR2 (germline): MGHDK, SYGVNS. The V end lost 5 bases, the J end lost 2 bases, and 9 bases lay between the germline ends. In DNA form, the CDR3 reads TGTGCCAGCAGTTTACAGGTAAACACTGAAGCTTTCTTT. It encodes CASSLQVNTEAFF.